Described below is a single TCR beta chain sequence and its context. The target antigen is unknown. Trimming cost V 3 bases and J 2 bases, with 14 bases left between them. The CDR3 contains 15 residues. Germline V gene sequence: CDR1 SGHRS, CDR2 YFSETQ. This sample stems from a study of cytomegalovirus exposure and HLA in healthy donors. The wider study: A later analysis reported the same platform for the 120 or so validation repertoires and the 500 to 750 first-cohort repertoires.

Study conclusions and caveats: In vitro experiments confirmed that three CMV-associated chains were specific for CMV antigens. A list of approximately 160 TCR beta chains associated with cytomegalovirus was given. Subsequent analysis found a tendency for first-cohort TCR clusters to co-occur within the 95 to 150 validation repertoires.

The assay was immunoSEQ multiplex PCR, and TCRdb's table has in-frame clones only and misses some. The data show about 65,000 clones, 92% seen once. This receptor was taken from a woman aged 18-35 years in good health and CMV-seronegative. What was sequenced was PBMCs. The rearrangement joins TRBV5-1 to TRBJ1-1; weak D call: TRBD1 (6 bases). The CDR3 region is CASSYNGGPNTEAFF. CDR3 in DNA: TGCGCCAGCAGCTATAATGGGGGCCCCAACACTGAAGCTTTCTTT.